The sequence of this TCR beta chain was determined in a study of graft-versus-host responses after intestinal transplantation. Findings and limits, study-wide: Graft-donor T cell macrochimerism coincided with high graft-versus-host to host-versus-graft clonal ratios in allografts. Analysis identified GvH clones in recipient marrow, with some appearing first in ileum or blood. With peak circulating GvH clone levels came an association with early post-transplant HvG declines.

Responder cells that were proliferating and CFSE-low, both CD3+CD4+ and CD3+CD8+, were sorted after the reaction. Method: immunoSEQ multiplex PCR; TCRdb's copy keeps in-frame clones and lacks some. Here the sample spans under 20,000 clones, roughly a third being singletons. This TCR came from a human patient who was an organ donor for intestinal transplantation. The sample was alloreactive CD4+ T cells from a mixed lymphocyte reaction culture, taken before transplantation. Subset: CFSE-low proliferating T cells sorted from roughly 6-day pre-transplant mixed lymphocyte reaction (GvH or HvG direction).

The DNA for the CDR3 is TGTGCCAGCAGTGAAGATCCGCGGACTACGCAGTATTTT. Protein: CASSEDPRTTQYF. The J gene is TRBJ2-3, the V gene TRBV25-1; D is undetermined. The CDR3 sequence is 13 residues long. The V end was cut by 2 bases, the J end by 8 bases, with 11 bases between. Germline CDR1 is MGHDK and CDR2 is SYGVNS.